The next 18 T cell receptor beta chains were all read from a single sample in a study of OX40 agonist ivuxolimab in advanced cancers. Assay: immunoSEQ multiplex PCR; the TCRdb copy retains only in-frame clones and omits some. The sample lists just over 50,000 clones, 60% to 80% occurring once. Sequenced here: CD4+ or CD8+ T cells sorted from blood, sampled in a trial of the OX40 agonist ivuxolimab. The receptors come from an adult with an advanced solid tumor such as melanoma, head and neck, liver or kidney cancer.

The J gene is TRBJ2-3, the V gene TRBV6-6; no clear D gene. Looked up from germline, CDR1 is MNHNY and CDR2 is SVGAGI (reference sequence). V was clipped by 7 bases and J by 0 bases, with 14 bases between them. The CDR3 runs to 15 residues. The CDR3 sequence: CASTSRSLSTDTQYF. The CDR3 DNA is TGTGCCAGCACCAGTCGGTCCCTAAGCACAGATACGCAGTATTTT.

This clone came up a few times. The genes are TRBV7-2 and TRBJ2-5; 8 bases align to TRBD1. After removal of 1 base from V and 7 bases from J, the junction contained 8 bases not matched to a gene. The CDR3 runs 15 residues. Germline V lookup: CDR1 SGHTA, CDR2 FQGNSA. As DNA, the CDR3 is TGTGCCAGCAGCTTAGAGGGCAGGGGGCAGCGGACCCAGTACTTC. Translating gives CASSLEGRGQRTQYF.

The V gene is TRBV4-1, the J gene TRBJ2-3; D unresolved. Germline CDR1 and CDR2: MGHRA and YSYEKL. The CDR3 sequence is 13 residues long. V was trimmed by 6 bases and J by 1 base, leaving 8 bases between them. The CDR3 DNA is TGCGCCAGCAGAGGCTCTGGCACAGATACGCAGTATTTT. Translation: CASRGSGTDTQYF.

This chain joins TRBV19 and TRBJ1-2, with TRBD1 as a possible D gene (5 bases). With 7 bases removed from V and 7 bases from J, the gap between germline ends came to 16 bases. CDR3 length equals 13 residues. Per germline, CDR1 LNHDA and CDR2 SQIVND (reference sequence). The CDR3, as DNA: TGTGCCAGTAAACGGGGCAGTATAACTGGCTACACCTTC. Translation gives CASKRGSITGYTF. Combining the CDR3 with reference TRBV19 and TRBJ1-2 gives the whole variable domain DGGITQSPKYLFRKEGQNVTLSCEQNLNHDAMYWYRQDPGQGLRLIYYSQIVNDFQKGDIAEGYSVSREKKESFPLTVTSAQKNPTAFYLCASKRGSITGYTFGSGTRLTVV.

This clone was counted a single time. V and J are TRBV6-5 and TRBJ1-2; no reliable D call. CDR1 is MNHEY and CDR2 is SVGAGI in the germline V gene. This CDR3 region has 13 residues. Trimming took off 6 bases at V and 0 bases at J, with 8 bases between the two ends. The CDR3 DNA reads TGTGCCAGCAGCCCGGGTCCTAACTATGGCTACACCTTC. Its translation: CASSPGPNYGYTF.

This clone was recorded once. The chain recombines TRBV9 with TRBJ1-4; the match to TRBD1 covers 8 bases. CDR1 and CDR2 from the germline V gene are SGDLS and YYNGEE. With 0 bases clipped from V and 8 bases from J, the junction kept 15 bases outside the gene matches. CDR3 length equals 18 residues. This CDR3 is CASSVDSGTGNRWEKLFF. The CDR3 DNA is TGTGCCAGCAGCGTAGATTCCGGGACAGGCAATCGGTGGGAAAAACTGTTTTTT.

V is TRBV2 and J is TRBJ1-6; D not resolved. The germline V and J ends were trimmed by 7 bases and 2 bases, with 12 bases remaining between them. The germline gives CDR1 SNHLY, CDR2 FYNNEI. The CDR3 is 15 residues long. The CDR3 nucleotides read TGTGCCAGCAAGCTAGGAGGGACCTATAATTCACCCCTCCACTTT. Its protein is CASKLGGTYNSPLHF.

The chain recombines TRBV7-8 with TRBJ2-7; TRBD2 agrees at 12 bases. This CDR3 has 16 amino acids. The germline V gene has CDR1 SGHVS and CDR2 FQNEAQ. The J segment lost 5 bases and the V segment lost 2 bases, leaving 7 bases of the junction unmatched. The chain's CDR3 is CASSLTPLAGGHEQYF. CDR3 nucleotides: TGTGCCAGCAGCTTAACTCCTCTAGCGGGAGGGCACGAGCAGTACTTC.

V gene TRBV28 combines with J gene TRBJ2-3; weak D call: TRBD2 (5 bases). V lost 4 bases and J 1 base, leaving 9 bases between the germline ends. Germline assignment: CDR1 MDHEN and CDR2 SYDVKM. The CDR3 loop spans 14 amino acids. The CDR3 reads CASSYSARTDTQYF. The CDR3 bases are TGTGCCAGCAGTTATAGCGCCCGCACAGATACGCAGTATTTT.

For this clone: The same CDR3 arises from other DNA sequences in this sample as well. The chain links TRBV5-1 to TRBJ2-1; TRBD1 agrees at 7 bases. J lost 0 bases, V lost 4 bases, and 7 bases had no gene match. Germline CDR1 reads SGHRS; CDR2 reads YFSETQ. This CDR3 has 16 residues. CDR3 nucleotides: TGCGCCAGCAGCCTAGGTGGGACAGCCTCCTACAATGAGCAGTTCTTC. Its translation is CASSLGGTASYNEQFF.

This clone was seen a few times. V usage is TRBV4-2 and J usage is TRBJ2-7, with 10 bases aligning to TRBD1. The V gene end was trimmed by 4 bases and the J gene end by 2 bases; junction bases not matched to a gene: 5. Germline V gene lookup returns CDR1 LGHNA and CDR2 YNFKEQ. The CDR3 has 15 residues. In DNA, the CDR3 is TGTGCCAGCAGCCCGTGGACAGGGGGAGCCTACGAGCAGTACTTC. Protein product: CASSPWTGGAYEQYF.

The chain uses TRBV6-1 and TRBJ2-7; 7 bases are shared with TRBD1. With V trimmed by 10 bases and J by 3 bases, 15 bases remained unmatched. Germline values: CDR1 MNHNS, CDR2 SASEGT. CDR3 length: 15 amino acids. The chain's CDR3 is CATIRDGSGGYEQYF. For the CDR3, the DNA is TGTGCCACCATTCGGGACGGATCAGGGGGCTACGAGCAGTACTTC.

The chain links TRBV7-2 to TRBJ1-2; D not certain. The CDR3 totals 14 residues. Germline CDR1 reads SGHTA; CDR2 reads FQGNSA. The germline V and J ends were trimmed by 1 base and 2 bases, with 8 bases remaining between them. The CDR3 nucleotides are TGTGCCAGCAGCTTAGAAGGCAGAAACTATGGCTACACCTTC. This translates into CASSLEGRNYGYTF.

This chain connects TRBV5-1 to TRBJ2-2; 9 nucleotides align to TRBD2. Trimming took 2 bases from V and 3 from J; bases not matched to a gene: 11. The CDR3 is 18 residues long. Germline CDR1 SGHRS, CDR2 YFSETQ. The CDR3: CASSLGGSGSMHTGELFF. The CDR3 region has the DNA TGCGCCAGCAGCTTAGGCGGTAGCGGGAGTATGCACACCGGGGAGCTGTTTTTT.

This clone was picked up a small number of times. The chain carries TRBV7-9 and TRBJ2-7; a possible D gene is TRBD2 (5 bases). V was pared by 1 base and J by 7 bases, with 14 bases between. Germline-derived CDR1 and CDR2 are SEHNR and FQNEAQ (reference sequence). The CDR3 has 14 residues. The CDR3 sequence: CASSLVRGGPEQYF. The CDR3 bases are TGTGCCAGCAGCTTAGTCCGCGGCGGGCCTGAGCAGTACTTC.

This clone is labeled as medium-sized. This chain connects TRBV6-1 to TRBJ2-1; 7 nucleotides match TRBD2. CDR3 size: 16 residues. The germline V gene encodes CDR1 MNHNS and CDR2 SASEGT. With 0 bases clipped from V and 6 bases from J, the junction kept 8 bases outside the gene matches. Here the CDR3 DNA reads TGTGCCAGCAGTGAAGCGAGGGACTACCCCATCAATGAGCAGTTCTTC. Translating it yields CASSEARDYPINEQFF.

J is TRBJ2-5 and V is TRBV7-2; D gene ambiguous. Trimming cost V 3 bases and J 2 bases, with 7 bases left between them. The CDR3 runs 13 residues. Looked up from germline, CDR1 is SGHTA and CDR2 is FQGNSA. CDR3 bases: TGTGCCAGCAGCTTTCCACCGCAAGAGACCCAGTACTTC. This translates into CASSFPPQETQYF.

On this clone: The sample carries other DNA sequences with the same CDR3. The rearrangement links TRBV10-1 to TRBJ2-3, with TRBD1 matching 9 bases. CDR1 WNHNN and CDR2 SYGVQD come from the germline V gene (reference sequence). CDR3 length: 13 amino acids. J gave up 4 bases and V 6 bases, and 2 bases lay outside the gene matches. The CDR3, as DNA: TGCGCCAGCAGGGGACAGGGTGCAGATACGCAGTATTTT. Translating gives CASRGQGADTQYF.